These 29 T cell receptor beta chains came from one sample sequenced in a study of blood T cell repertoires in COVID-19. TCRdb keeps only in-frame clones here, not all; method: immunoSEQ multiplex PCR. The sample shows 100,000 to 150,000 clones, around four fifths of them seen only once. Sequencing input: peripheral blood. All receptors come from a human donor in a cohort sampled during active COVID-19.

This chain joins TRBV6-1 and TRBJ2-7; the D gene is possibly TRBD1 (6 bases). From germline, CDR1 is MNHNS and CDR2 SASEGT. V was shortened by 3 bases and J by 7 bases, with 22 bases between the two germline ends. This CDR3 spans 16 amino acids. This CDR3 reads CASSEITGTPQNEQYF. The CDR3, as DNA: TGTGCCAGCAGTGAGATAACAGGGACCCCTCAGAATGAGCAGTACTTC.

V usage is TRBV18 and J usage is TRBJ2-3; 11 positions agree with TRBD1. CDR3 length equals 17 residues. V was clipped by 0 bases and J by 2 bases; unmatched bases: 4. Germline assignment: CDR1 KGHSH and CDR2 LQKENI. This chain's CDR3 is CASSPPGTGGITDTQYF. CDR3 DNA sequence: TGTGCCAGCTCACCACCCGGGACAGGGGGGATCACAGATACGCAGTATTTT.

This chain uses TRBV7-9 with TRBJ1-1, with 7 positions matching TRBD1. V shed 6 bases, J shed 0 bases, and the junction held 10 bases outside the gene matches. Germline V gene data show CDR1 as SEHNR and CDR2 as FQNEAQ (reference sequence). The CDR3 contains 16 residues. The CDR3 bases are TGTGCCAGCAGGTTGGTATGGACAGGAATGAACACTGAAGCTTTCTTT. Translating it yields CASRLVWTGMNTEAFF.

Here the CDR3 reads CASSPGLAVTDTQYF. CDR3 bases: TGCGCCAGCAGCCCGGGACTAGCGGTCACAGATACGCAGTATTTT. The J gene is TRBJ2-3, the V gene TRBV5-1; TRBD2 matches at 11 bases. The V and J ends lost 4 bases and 2 bases, in that order; junction bases with no gene match: 3. Germline CDR1 reads SGHRS; CDR2 reads YFSETQ. This CDR3 is 15 amino acids long.

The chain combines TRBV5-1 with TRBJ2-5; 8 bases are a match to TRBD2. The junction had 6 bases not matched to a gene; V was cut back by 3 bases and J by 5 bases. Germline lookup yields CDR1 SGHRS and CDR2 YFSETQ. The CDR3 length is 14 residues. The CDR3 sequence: CASSSLLAEETQYF. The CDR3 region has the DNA TGCGCCAGCAGCTCACTACTAGCGGAGGAGACCCAGTACTTC. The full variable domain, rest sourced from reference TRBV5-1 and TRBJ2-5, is KAGVTQTPRYLIKTRGQQVTLSCSPISGHRSVSWYQQTPGQGLQFLFEYFSETQRNKGNFPGRFSGRQFSNSRSEMNVSTLELGDSALYLCASSSLLAEETQYFGPGTRLLVL.

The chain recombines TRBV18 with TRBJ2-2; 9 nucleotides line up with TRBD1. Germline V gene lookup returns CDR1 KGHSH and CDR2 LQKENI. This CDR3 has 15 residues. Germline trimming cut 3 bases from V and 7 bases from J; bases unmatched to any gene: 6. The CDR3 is CASSPRQGDVGELFF. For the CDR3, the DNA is TGTGCCAGCTCACCCCGACAGGGGGACGTCGGGGAGCTGTTTTTT. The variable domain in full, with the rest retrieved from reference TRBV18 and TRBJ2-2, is NAGVMQNPRHLVRRRGQEARLRCSPMKGHSHVYWYRQLPEEGLKFMVYLQKENIIDESGMPKERFSAEFPKEGPSILRIQQVVRGDSAAYFCASSPRQGDVGELFFGEGSRLTVL.

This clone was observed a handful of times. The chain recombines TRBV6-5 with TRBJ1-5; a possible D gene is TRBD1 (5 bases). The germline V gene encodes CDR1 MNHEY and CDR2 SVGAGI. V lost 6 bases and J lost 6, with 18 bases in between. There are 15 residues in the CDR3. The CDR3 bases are TGTGCCAGCAGGCCCCAAGGGGCGCTCGGTCAGCCCCAGCATTTT. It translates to CASRPQGALGQPQHF.

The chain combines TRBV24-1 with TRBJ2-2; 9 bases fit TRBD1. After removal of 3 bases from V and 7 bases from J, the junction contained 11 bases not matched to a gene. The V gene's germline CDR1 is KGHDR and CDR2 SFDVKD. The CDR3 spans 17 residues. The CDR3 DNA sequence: TGTGCCACCAGTGATCGAAGACCGGGACAGGGCTTCGGGGAGCTGTTTTTT. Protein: CATSDRRPGQGFGELFF.

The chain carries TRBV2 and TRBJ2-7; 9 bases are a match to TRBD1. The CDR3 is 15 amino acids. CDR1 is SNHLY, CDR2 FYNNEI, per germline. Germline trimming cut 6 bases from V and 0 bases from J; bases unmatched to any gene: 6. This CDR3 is CASSNPGQGSYEQYF. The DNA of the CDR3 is TGTGCCAGCAGCAATCCGGGACAGGGCTCCTACGAGCAGTACTTC.

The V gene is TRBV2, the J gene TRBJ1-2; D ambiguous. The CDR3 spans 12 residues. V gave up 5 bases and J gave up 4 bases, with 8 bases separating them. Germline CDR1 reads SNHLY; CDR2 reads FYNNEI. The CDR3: CASSRPGYGYTF. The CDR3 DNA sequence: TGTGCCAGCAGTAGACCGGGCTATGGCTACACCTTC.

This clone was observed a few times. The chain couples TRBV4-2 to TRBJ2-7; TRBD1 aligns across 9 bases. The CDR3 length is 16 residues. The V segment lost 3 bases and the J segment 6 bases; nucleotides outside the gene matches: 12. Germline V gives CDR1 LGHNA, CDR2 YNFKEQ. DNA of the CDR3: TGTGCCAGCAGCCAGGACCAGGGACAGGGAAAACGCGAGCAGTACTTC. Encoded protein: CASSQDQGQGKREQYF.

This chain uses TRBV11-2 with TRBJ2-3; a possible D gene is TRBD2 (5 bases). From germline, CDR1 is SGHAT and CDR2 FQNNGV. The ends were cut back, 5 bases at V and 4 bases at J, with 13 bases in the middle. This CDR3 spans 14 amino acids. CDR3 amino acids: CASSPGTAADTQYF. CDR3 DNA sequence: TGTGCCAGCAGCCCGGGAACCGCCGCAGATACGCAGTATTTT.

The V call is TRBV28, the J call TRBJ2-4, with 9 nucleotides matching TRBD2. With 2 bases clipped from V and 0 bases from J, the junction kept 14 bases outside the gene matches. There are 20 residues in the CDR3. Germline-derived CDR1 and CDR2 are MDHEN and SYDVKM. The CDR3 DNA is TGTGCCAGCAGTTTAGGGGTCTGGCTAGCGGGAACGATAGCCAAAAACATTCAGTACTTC. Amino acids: CASSLGVWLAGTIAKNIQYF.

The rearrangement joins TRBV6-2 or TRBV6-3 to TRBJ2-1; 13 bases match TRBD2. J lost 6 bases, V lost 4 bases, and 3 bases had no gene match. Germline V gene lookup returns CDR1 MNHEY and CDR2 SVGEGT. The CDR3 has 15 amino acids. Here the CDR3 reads CASSLGLAGVNEQFF. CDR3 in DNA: TGTGCCAGCAGTTTAGGACTAGCGGGAGTCAATGAGCAGTTCTTC.

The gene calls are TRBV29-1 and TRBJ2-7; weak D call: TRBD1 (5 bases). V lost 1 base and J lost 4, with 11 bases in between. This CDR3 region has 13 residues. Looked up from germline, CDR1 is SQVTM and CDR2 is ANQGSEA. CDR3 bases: TGCAGCGTTGAAGCCCAGGGTCCTTACGAGCAGTACTTC. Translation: CSVEAQGPYEQYF.

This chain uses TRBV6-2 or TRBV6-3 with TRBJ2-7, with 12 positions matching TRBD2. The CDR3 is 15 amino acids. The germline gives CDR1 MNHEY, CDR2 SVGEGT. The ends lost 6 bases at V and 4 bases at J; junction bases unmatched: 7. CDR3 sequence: CASSPIGLAGYEQYF. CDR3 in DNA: TGTGCCAGCAGCCCTATAGGACTAGCGGGGTACGAGCAGTACTTC.

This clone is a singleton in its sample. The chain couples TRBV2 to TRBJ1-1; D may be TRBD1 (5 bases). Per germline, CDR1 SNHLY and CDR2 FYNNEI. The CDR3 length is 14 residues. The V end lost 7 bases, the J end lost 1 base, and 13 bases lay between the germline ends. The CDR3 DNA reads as TGTGCCAGCAAGTCCGACGGGGGGAACACTGAAGCTTTCTTT. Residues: CASKSDGGNTEAFF.

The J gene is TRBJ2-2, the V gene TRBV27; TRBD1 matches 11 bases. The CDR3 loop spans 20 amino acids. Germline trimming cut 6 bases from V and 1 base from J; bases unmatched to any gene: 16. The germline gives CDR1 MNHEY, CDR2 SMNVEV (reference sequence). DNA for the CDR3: TGTGCCAGCAGCAAGGACAGGGGGCTTTGGCTAGCGTTGAACACCGGGGAGCTGTTTTTT. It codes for CASSKDRGLWLALNTGELFF.

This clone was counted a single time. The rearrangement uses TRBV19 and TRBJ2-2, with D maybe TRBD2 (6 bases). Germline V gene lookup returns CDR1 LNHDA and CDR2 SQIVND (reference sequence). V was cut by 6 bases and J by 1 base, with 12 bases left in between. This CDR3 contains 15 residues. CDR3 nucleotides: TGTGCCAGTAGGGAGGGGACCTTGAACACCGGGGAGCTGTTTTTT. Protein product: CASREGTLNTGELFF.

CDR3 loop: CASSQSSGGTTDTQYF. CDR3 nucleotides: TGTGCCAGCTCACAGTCTAGCGGGGGCACCACAGATACGCAGTATTTT. The chain carries TRBV18 and TRBJ2-3, with 10 bases identical to TRBD2. V lost 4 bases, J lost 2 bases, and 6 bases stayed unmatched. Per the germline V gene, CDR1 is KGHSH and CDR2 is LQKENI. The CDR3 loop spans 16 amino acids.

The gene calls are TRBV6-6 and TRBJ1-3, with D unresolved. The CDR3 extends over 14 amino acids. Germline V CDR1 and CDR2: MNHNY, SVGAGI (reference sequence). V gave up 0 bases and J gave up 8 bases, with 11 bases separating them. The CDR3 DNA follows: TGTGCCAGCAGTTACTCGGGCGGGAAAGACACCATATATTTT. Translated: CASSYSGGKDTIYF.

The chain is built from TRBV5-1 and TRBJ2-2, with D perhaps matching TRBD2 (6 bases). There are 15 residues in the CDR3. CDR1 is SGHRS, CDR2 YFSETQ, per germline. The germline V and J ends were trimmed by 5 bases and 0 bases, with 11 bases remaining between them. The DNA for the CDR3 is TGCGCCAGCAGGGCGGGGTCTGCGAACACCGGGGAGCTGTTTTTT. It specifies CASRAGSANTGELFF.

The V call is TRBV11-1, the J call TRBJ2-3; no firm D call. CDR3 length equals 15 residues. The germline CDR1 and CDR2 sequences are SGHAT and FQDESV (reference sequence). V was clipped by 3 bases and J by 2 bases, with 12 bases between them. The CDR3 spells CASSFQALDTDTQYF. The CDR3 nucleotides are TGTGCCAGCAGCTTTCAAGCTCTCGACACAGATACGCAGTATTTT. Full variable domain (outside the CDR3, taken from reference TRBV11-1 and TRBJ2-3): EAEVAQSPRYKITEKSQAVAFWCDPISGHATLYWYRQILGQGPELLVQFQDESVVDDSQLPKDRFSAERLKGVDSTLKIQPAELGDSAMYLCASSFQALDTDTQYFGPGTRLTVL.

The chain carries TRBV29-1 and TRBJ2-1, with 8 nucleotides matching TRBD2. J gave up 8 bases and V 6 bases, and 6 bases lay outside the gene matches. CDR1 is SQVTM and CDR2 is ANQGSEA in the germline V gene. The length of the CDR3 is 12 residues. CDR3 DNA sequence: TGCAGCGTCGAGACTAGCGTCGATGAGCAGTTCTTC. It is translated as CSVETSVDEQFF.

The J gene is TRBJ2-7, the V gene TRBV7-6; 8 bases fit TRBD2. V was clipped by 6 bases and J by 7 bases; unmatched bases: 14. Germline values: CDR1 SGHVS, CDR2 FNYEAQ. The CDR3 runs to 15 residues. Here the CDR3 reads CASSSRAGGNEEQYF. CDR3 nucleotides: TGTGCCAGCAGTTCGCGGGCGGGGGGAAACGAAGAGCAGTACTTC.

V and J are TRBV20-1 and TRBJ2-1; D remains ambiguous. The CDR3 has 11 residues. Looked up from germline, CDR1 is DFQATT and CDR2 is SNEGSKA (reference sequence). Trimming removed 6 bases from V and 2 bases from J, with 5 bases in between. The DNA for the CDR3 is TGCAGTGCCCCCACCTACAATGAGCAGTTCTTC. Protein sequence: CSAPTYNEQFF.

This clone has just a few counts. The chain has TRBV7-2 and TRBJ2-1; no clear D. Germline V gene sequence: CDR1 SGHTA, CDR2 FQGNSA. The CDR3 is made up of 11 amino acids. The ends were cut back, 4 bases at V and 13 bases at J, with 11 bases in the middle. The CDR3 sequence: CASSSTPIQFF. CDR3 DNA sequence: TGTGCCAGCAGCTCGACTCCCATACAGTTCTTC.

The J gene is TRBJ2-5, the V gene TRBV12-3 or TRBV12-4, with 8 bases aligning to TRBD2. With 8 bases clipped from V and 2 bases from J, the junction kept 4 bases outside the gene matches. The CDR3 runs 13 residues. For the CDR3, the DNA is TGTGCCAGCCGTGCTAGCGGGCAAGAGACCCAGTACTTC. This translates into CASRASGQETQYF.

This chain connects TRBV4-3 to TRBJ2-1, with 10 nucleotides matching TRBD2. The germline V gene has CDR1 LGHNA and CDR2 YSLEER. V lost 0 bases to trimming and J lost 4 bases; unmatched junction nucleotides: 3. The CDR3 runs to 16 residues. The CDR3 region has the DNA TGCGCCAGCAGCCAAGACGGGACTAGCGTGTACAATGAGCAGTTCTTC. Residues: CASSQDGTSVYNEQFF.